Listed here are 30 T cell receptor beta chains from one sample, sequenced in a study of T cells after yellow fever vaccination. TCRdb reprocessed the 5' RACE reads with MiXCR, giving one entry per CDR3 protein. The profile shows around 250,000 distinct CDR3 sequences, about 7.1% of them singletons. The sample consisted of CD4+ T cells sorted from PBMCs, taken 15 days after the yellow fever booster vaccination. The receptor set was obtained from a man aged 25 to 45 who received the YFV17D yellow fever vaccine.

J is TRBJ2-5 and V is TRBV7-2, with D perhaps matching TRBD2 (5 bases). The CDR3 spans 16 residues. Germline lookup yields CDR1 SGHTA and CDR2 FQGNSA. The V end lost 1 base, the J end lost 4 bases, and 16 bases lay between the germline ends. In nucleotides, the CDR3 is TGTGCCAGCAGCTTAGGAGGACGGGGTGGGAGAGAGACCCAGTACTTC. Translation gives CASSLGGRGGRETQYF.

This clonotype has at least ten counts. This chain joins TRBV20-1 and TRBJ2-3, with unresolved D. The V gene's germline CDR1 is DFQATT and CDR2 SNEGSKA (reference sequence). Trimming cost V 3 bases and J 5 bases, with 12 bases left between them. The CDR3 has 13 residues. This CDR3 reads CSASRPPVDTQYF. For the CDR3, the DNA is TGCAGTGCTAGTCGACCTCCTGTAGATACGCAGTATTTT.

This clonotype was found a few times. This chain connects TRBV5-1 to TRBJ2-2; 8 bases map to TRBD2. The germline V gene has CDR1 SGHRS and CDR2 YFSETQ. With V trimmed by 7 bases and J by 4 bases, 12 bases remained unmatched. The CDR3 is made up of 16 amino acids. CDR3 protein: CASRASGRRVTGELFF. The CDR3 DNA sequence: TGCGCCAGCCGGGCTAGCGGGCGTCGCGTCACCGGGGAGCTGTTTTTT.

This clonotype was seen at least ten times. J is TRBJ2-1 and V is TRBV12-3 or TRBV12-4, with 7 nucleotides matching TRBD2. The trim removed 7 bases at V and 12 bases at J, leaving 12 bases unmatched. This CDR3 comprises 13 residues. The CDR3 nucleotides read TGTGCCAGCACCCTCACGGCGGGAGTTTTGCAGTTCTTC. This translates into CASTLTAGVLQFF.

In its sample, this clonotype was seen a few times. The chain carries TRBV18 and TRBJ1-2; D possibly corresponds to TRBD1 (5 bases). The V end lost 5 bases, the J end lost 4 bases, and 17 bases lay between the germline ends. The CDR3 is 15 residues long. Germline V gene sequence: CDR1 KGHSH, CDR2 LQKENI. The CDR3 bases are TGTGCCAGCTCATACGGTTCGGACACTGCCTATGGCTACACCTTC. It is translated as CASSYGSDTAYGYTF.

This clonotype was counted between two and nine times. This sequence joins TRBV7-9 and TRBJ2-1, with 12 bases that match TRBD2. The CDR3 covers 15 residues. The junction had 5 bases not matched to a gene; V was cut back by 3 bases and J by 8 bases. Per germline, CDR1 SEHNR and CDR2 FQNEAQ (reference sequence). The CDR3 nucleotides read TGTGCCAGCAGCTTTTGGGCTAGCGGGAGGGATGAGCAGTTCTTC. This codes for CASSFWASGRDEQFF.

This clonotype was found many times. The chain couples TRBV7-2 to TRBJ2-6; D remains ambiguous. The CDR3 is made up of 14 amino acids. The V gene lost 1 base and the J gene lost 2 bases, with 3 bases spanning the gap. In germline, CDR1 is SGHTA, CDR2 FQGNSA. The CDR3 sequence is CASSLGPGANVLTF. The CDR3 nucleotides read TGTGCCAGCAGCTTAGGACCTGGGGCCAACGTCCTGACTTTC.

This clonotype was detected many times. The chain links TRBV6-2 or TRBV6-3 to TRBJ1-6; TRBD1 matches at 7 bases. The trim removed 4 bases at V and 5 bases at J, leaving 2 bases unmatched. The germline gives CDR1 MNHEY, CDR2 SVGEGT. This CDR3 has 14 residues. The CDR3 region has the DNA TGTGCCAGCAGTTTCGGACAGGATAATTCACCCCTCCACTTT. It translates to CASSFGQDNSPLHF.

V gene TRBV18 combines with J gene TRBJ1-1; no definite D call. CDR3 length: 14 amino acids. Trimming cost V 3 bases and J 2 bases, with 10 bases left between them. Germline V lookup: CDR1 KGHSH, CDR2 LQKENI. The CDR3 nucleotides read TGTGCCAGCTCACCGTTGGATTCCAACACTGAAGCTTTCTTT. Translated: CASSPLDSNTEAFF.

Remarks on this clonotype: One end of the junction fails to match germline, which may point to a read error. The DNA for the CDR3 is TGCTGTGCGCTACTCTCAATCCCCGGTTCCCGCACAGATACGCAGTATTTT. It codes for CCALLSIPGSRTDTQYF. V usage is TRBV20-1 and J usage is TRBJ2-3; the D is unclear. CDR1 and CDR2 (germline): DFQATT, SNEGSKA (reference sequence). CDR3 length: 17 residues.

The table lists this clonotype with many counts. The gene calls are TRBV5-1 and TRBJ2-7, with TRBD2 matching over 12 bases. Germline values: CDR1 SGHRS, CDR2 YFSETQ. This CDR3 has 15 residues. The V and J ends lost 5 bases and 6 bases, in that order; junction bases with no gene match: 9. This chain's CDR3 is CASSTILAGGSEQYF. The CDR3, as DNA: TGCGCCAGCAGTACCATACTAGCGGGAGGTTCCGAGCAGTACTTC.

The table lists this clonotype with many counts. The V call is TRBV2, the J call TRBJ1-5; D remains ambiguous. CDR1 and CDR2 from the germline V gene are SNHLY and FYNNEI. CDR3 size: 14 residues. V was shortened by 4 bases and J by 2 bases, with 9 bases between the two germline ends. As DNA, the CDR3 is TGTGCCAGCAGTGTGGAAAGGGGCAATCAGCCCCAGCATTTT. Encoded protein: CASSVERGNQPQHF.

This clonotype came up a few times. The chain combines TRBV12-3 or TRBV12-4 with TRBJ2-3, with 8 bases identical to TRBD2. This CDR3 spans 16 amino acids. The V segment lost 1 base and the J segment 5 bases; nucleotides outside the gene matches: 8. Here the CDR3 reads CASSLVSGVREDTQYF. CDR3 DNA sequence: TGTGCCAGCAGTTTAGTTAGCGGGGTAAGGGAAGATACGCAGTATTTT.

V gene TRBV10-3 combines with J gene TRBJ1-1, with D uncertain. Per germline, CDR1 ENHRY and CDR2 SYGVKD. The V end lost 2 bases, the J end lost 1 base, and 8 bases lay between the germline ends. The CDR3 contains 14 residues. In nucleotides, the CDR3 is TGTGCCATCAGTGAGCACACCCAGAACACTGAAGCTTTCTTT. It is translated as CAISEHTQNTEAFF.

In regard to this clonotype: Just one base apart from a much larger clone, this may be a read error. The CDR3 carries no conserved terminal phenylalanine or tryptophan, so it likely arises from a read error. The chain uses TRBV5-1 and TRBJ2-7; the D call may be TRBD1 or TRBD2 (5 bases each). This CDR3 is 13 amino acids long. From germline, CDR1 is SGHRS and CDR2 YFSETQ. V lost 4 bases and J 3 bases, leaving 11 bases between the germline ends. CDR3 DNA sequence: TGCGCCAGCAGCCCGAGGGACGACTACGAGCAGTACTCC. Residues: CASSPRDDYEQYS.

The J gene is TRBJ2-1, the V gene TRBV11-2; perhaps TRBD2 as D (5 bases). Germline CDR1 reads SGHAT; CDR2 reads FQNNGV. The CDR3 runs to 15 residues. Trimming removed 3 bases at V and 2 bases at J, with 11 bases between. The CDR3 DNA reads TGTGCCAGCAGCTTTGAGGGTAGCCCCTACAATGAGCAGTTCTTC. It codes for CASSFEGSPYNEQFF.

This CDR3 is CSALGGHTEAFF. CDR3 nucleotides: TGCAGTGCTTTAGGGGGGCACACTGAAGCTTTCTTT. The V gene is TRBV20-1, the J gene TRBJ1-1, with TRBD1 as a possible D gene (6 bases). The germline CDR1 and CDR2 sequences are DFQATT and SNEGSKA (reference sequence). This CDR3 region has 12 residues. Trimming stripped 5 bases from V and 3 bases from J, with 10 bases between.

The chain joins TRBV7-6 to TRBJ2-2, with a possible D match to TRBD2 (7 bases). Germline CDR1 reads SGHVS; CDR2 reads FNYEAQ. This CDR3 region has 16 residues. Trimming pared 3 bases from V and 2 bases from J, leaving 13 bases between. The DNA of the CDR3 is TGTGCCAGCAGCTTGGCGGGGGCGGTCAACACCGGGGAGCTGTTTTTT. Translating it yields CASSLAGAVNTGELFF.

This clonotype has only a few counts. The chain uses TRBV19 and TRBJ1-2; D possibly corresponds to TRBD1 (5 bases). V was trimmed by 10 bases and J by 4 bases, leaving 25 bases between them. The V gene's germline CDR1 is LNHDA and CDR2 SQIVND (reference sequence). The CDR3 runs 16 residues. In nucleotides, the CDR3 is TGTGCCACCGCGGGACGGTTGAGGAAAGTCGGCTATGGCTACACCTTC. Protein product: CATAGRLRKVGYGYTF. The whole variable domain, filled in from reference TRBV19 and TRBJ1-2, reads DGGITQSPKYLFRKEGQNVTLSCEQNLNHDAMYWYRQDPGQGLRLIYYSQIVNDFQKGDIAEGYSVSREKKESFPLTVTSAQKNPTAFYLCATAGRLRKVGYGYTFGSGTRLTVV.

The rearrangement uses TRBV12-3 or TRBV12-4 and TRBJ2-1; TRBD2 is a possible D gene (5 bases). The CDR3 loop spans 13 amino acids. Between the trimmed V and J ends, which lost 6 bases and 2 bases, there was a span of 8 bases. This CDR3 reads CASSNGAYNEQFF. The CDR3 nucleotides read TGTGCCAGCAGCAACGGGGCCTACAATGAGCAGTTCTTC.

In its sample, this clonotype was seen many times. This chain connects TRBV20-1 to TRBJ2-7, with D unclear. Germline V CDR1 and CDR2: DFQATT, SNEGSKA (reference sequence). The germline V and J ends were trimmed by 5 bases and 4 bases, with 12 bases remaining between them. CDR3 size: 12 residues. DNA for the CDR3: TGCAGTGCTCGACCGAAGCCGTACGAGCAGTACTTC. This translates into CSARPKPYEQYF.

On this clonotype: This may arise from a read error, as a much more abundant clone is one base away. This chain links TRBV5-5 with TRBJ2-1, with D possibly being TRBD1 (5 bases). Trimming removed 5 bases from V and 4 bases from J, with 16 bases in between. Germline V gene lookup returns CDR1 SGHKS and CDR2 YYEKEE (reference sequence). This CDR3 has 15 amino acids. The CDR3: CASRQGHGAYNEQFF. CDR3 coding DNA: TGTGCCAGCAGGCAAGGACATGGGGCATACAATGAGCAGTTCTTC.

The chain couples TRBV29-1 to TRBJ1-1, with 7 bases lining up with TRBD1. The germline CDR1 and CDR2 sequences are SQVTM and ANQGSEA. Trimming cost V 4 bases and J 4 bases; bases outside gene matches: 6. There are 13 residues in the CDR3. The CDR3 spells CSVAQGVGTEAFF. Written as DNA, the CDR3 is TGCAGCGTTGCGCAGGGGGTGGGCACTGAAGCTTTCTTT.

DNA of the CDR3: TGCAGCGTTACCGGGACAGTATATGGCTACACCTTC. This gives the protein CSVTGTVYGYTF. This chain connects TRBV29-1 to TRBJ1-2, with 7 bases matching TRBD1. The V gene end was trimmed by 5 bases and the J gene end by 5 bases; junction bases not matched to a gene: 5. This CDR3 comprises 12 residues. Germline CDR1 and CDR2: SQVTM and ANQGSEA. Complete variable domain (other parts from reference TRBV29-1 and TRBJ1-2): SAVISQKPSRDICQRGTSLTIQCQVDSQVTMMFWYRQQPGQSLTLIATANQGSEATYESGFVIDKFPISRPNLTFSTLTVSNMSPEDSSIYLCSVTGTVYGYTFGSGTRLTVV.

This clonotype has a handful of counts. Here the CDR3 reads CASSLSEADGYTF. The DNA for the CDR3 is TGTGCCAGCAGCTTATCAGAGGCCGATGGCTACACCTTC. The chain has TRBV7-9 and TRBJ1-2; D ambiguous. The CDR3 length is 13 residues. The V gene lost 2 bases and the J gene lost 6 bases, with 10 bases spanning the gap. Germline V gene sequence: CDR1 SEHNR, CDR2 FQNEAQ (reference sequence).

The rearrangement links TRBV10-3 to TRBJ1-6; no firm D call. The CDR3 totals 15 residues. V lost 2 bases, J lost 5 bases, and 10 bases lay in between. Per germline, CDR1 ENHRY and CDR2 SYGVKD. The CDR3 DNA reads TGTGCCATCAGTGAGAGAGATCATAATAATTCACCCCTCCACTTT. It encodes CAISERDHNNSPLHF.

As for this clonotype: A read error is possible here, since a much larger clone lies one base away. The chain is built from TRBV29-1 and TRBJ2-5; a possible D gene is TRBD2 (5 bases). V lost 4 bases and J lost 2, with 14 bases in between. Germline V lookup: CDR1 SQVTM, CDR2 ANQGSEA. The CDR3 is 14 residues long. The CDR3 is CSVGNTGKQETQYF. As DNA, the CDR3 is TGCAGCGTTGGGAACACGGGGAAACAAGAGACCCAGTACTTC.

The chain employs TRBV10-3 and TRBJ2-1, with 14 bases identical to TRBD2. Germline CDR1 reads ENHRY; CDR2 reads SYGVKD. CDR3 length: 15 residues. Losses at the gene ends were 4 bases for V and 8 bases for J; bases not matched to a gene: 4. CDR3 coding DNA: TGTGCCATCAGTGGGGGACTAGCGGGAGCGGATGAGCAGTTCTTC. Translated: CAISGGLAGADEQFF.

This clonotype was detected ten times or more. V gene TRBV7-8 combines with J gene TRBJ2-1, with 9 bases that match TRBD2. Per germline, CDR1 SGHVS and CDR2 FQNEAQ. With 4 bases clipped from V and 2 bases from J, the junction kept 15 bases outside the gene matches. The CDR3 covers 19 residues. The CDR3 coding sequence is TGTGCCAGCAGCTCCCTTAGCGGGAGACGTTCCGGCCCCTACAATGAGCAGTTCTTC. It translates to CASSSLSGRRSGPYNEQFF. Full variable domain (missing parts from reference TRBV7-8 and TRBJ2-1): GAGVSQSPRYKVAKRGQDVALRCDPISGHVSLFWYQQALGQGPEFLTYFQNEAQLDKSGLPSDRFFAERPEGSVSTLKIQRTQQEDSAVYLCASSSLSGRRSGPYNEQFFGPGTRLTVL.

V gene TRBV30 combines with J gene TRBJ1-5; the D is unclear. The CDR3 covers 13 residues. V gave up 0 bases and J gave up 4 bases, with 7 bases separating them. Germline V gene lookup returns CDR1 GTSNPN and CDR2 SVGIG (reference sequence). CDR3: CAWSVRANQPQHF. CDR3 DNA sequence: TGTGCCTGGAGTGTACGGGCGAATCAGCCCCAGCATTTT.